Below, 20 T cell receptor beta chains from the same sample are listed, as sequenced in a study of blood T cell repertoires in COVID-19. The protocol was immunoSEQ multiplex PCR, while the TCRdb copy is restricted to in-frame clones and leaves out a portion. In the table there are more than 50,000 clones, 89% of which are singletons. The sequenced material came from peripheral blood. The receptor set was obtained from a man in his sixties with active COVID-19.

The chain carries TRBV3-1 (or the pseudogene TRBV3-2) and TRBJ2-7; D remains unclear. Trimming removed 0 bases at V and 2 bases at J, with 8 bases between. CDR1 is LGHDT and CDR2 is YNNKEL in the germline V gene (reference sequence). The CDR3 is 14 residues long. Written as DNA, the CDR3 is TGTGCCAGCAGCCAAGATATACAGACCTACGAGCAGTACTTC. It specifies CASSQDIQTYEQYF.

V and J are TRBV11-2 and TRBJ2-7, with TRBD1 matching over 10 bases. Losses at the gene ends were 5 bases for V and 4 bases for J; bases not matched to a gene: 8. The CDR3 spans 15 residues. From germline, CDR1 is SGHAT and CDR2 FQNNGV. The CDR3 bases are TGTGCCAGCAGCCCCACGGACAGGGGGGGATACGAGCAGTACTTC. Its translation: CASSPTDRGGYEQYF. Full variable domain (rest looked up from reference TRBV11-2 and TRBJ2-7): EAGVAQSPRYKIIEKRQSVAFWCNPISGHATLYWYQQILGQGPKLLIQFQNNGVVDDSQLPKDRFSAERLKGVDSTLKIQPAKLEDSAVYLCASSPTDRGGYEQYFGPGTRLTVT.

The chain joins TRBV11-1 to TRBJ2-2, with a weak D call TRBD2 (6 bases). From germline, CDR1 is SGHAT and CDR2 FQDESV (reference sequence). This CDR3 comprises 16 residues. The V end was cut by 6 bases, the J end by 4 bases, with 18 bases between. CDR3 sequence: CASRYLAVSSTGELFF. In DNA form, the CDR3 reads TGTGCCAGCAGATATTTAGCGGTGTCCTCCACCGGGGAGCTGTTTTTT.

The rearrangement uses TRBV5-1 and TRBJ2-1; 7 nucleotides align to TRBD2. The germline V gene encodes CDR1 SGHRS and CDR2 YFSETQ. The V gene end was trimmed by 0 bases and the J gene end by 7 bases; junction bases not matched to a gene: 4. The CDR3 totals 14 residues. The CDR3 DNA reads as TGCGCCAGCAGCTTGGTGGGAGGGGAAAATGAGCAGTTCTTC. Translated, it gives CASSLVGGENEQFF.

The CDR3 spells CASTQGDPVTEAFF. The DNA of the CDR3 is TGTGCCAGCACACAGGGTGATCCTGTCACTGAAGCTTTCTTT. This chain uses TRBV2 with TRBJ1-1; D might be TRBD1 (6 bases). CDR1 and CDR2 (germline): SNHLY, FYNNEI. There are 14 residues in the CDR3. Trimming cost V 7 bases and J 4 bases, with 16 bases left between them. Using reference TRBV2 and TRBJ1-1 for the parts outside the CDR3, the full variable domain is EPEVTQTPSHQVTQMGQEVILRCVPISNHLYFYWYRQILGQKVEFLVSFYNNEISEKSEIFDDQFSVERPDGSNFTLKIRSTKLEDSAMYFCASTQGDPVTEAFFGQGTRLTVV.

The chain is built from TRBV15 and TRBJ1-1; no definite D call. The V gene lost 0 bases and the J gene lost 1 base, with 6 bases spanning the gap. Germline assignment: CDR1 LNHNV and CDR2 YYDKDF (reference sequence). This CDR3 spans 14 amino acids. The CDR3 DNA follows: TGTGCCACCAGCAGAGATCAGGCGAACACTGAAGCTTTCTTT. Residues: CATSRDQANTEAFF.

V usage is TRBV28 and J usage is TRBJ2-1; 7 nucleotides align to TRBD1. Unmatched junction bases numbered 11, after V lost 7 bases and J lost 5 bases. Germline V gene sequence: CDR1 MDHEN, CDR2 SYDVKM. CDR3 length equals 15 residues. In nucleotides, the CDR3 is TGTGCCAGCACCGTACCGGGACAGTCAGACAATGAGCAGTTCTTC. Amino acid sequence: CASTVPGQSDNEQFF.

The chain links TRBV5-6 to TRBJ1-1; 9 nucleotides agree with TRBD1. Germline V gene lookup returns CDR1 SGHDT and CDR2 YYEEEE. J was trimmed by 11 bases and V by 2 bases; bases with no gene match: 7. This CDR3 is built from 13 residues. The CDR3 loop reads CASSFLTGGIAFF. CDR3 DNA sequence: TGTGCCAGCAGCTTCTTGACAGGGGGGATTGCTTTCTTT.

V gene TRBV6-4 combines with J gene TRBJ1-5, with 7 bases aligning to TRBD1. This CDR3 contains 13 residues. The V gene end was trimmed by 5 bases and the J gene end by 4 bases; junction bases not matched to a gene: 2. Germline loops: CDR1 MRHNA, CDR2 SNTAGT. The CDR3 sequence is CASSLDRNQPQHF. CDR3 in DNA: TGTGCCAGCAGTTTGGACAGGAATCAGCCCCAGCATTTT.

The chain couples TRBV7-9 to TRBJ1-1; no definite D call. CDR1 SEHNR and CDR2 FQNEAQ come from the germline V gene (reference sequence). The CDR3 length is 14 residues. V was trimmed by 4 bases and J by 0 bases, leaving 9 bases between them. The CDR3 DNA sequence: TGTGCCAGCAGCTCAGCAGCCATGAACACTGAAGCTTTCTTT. It specifies CASSSAAMNTEAFF.

J is TRBJ2-1 and V is TRBV21-1; the table calls TRBD2, which could not be checked here. TRBV21-1 is a pseudogene. The CDR3 length is 18 residues. The chain's CDR3 is CASSKSKGLELLRSEQFF. In DNA form, the CDR3 reads TGTGCCAGCAGCAAATCAAAGGGACTAGAGTTACTAAGGTCTGAGCAGTTCTTC.

V and J are TRBV4-3 and TRBJ2-3; 14 positions match TRBD2. This CDR3 has 17 amino acids. From germline, CDR1 is LGHNA and CDR2 YSLEER. The junction had 5 bases not matched to a gene; V was cut back by 1 base and J by 5 bases. The CDR3 region has the DNA TGCGCCAGCAGCCAAGGACTAGCGGGAGGGGTTATAGATACGCAGTATTTT. It codes for CASSQGLAGGVIDTQYF.

This clone has just one count. This chain uses TRBV4-1 with TRBJ2-6; 9 bases match TRBD1. The CDR3 sequence is 18 residues long. Germline loops: CDR1 MGHRA, CDR2 YSYEKL. With V trimmed by 5 bases and J by 0 bases, 8 bases remained unmatched. CDR3 sequence: CASSERTGVPSGANVLTF. Written as DNA, the CDR3 is TGCGCCAGCAGCGAGAGGACAGGGGTCCCCTCTGGGGCCAACGTCCTGACTTTC.

This clone came up once. V usage is TRBV30 and J usage is TRBJ1-2; TRBD1 aligns across 7 bases. V dropped 1 base and J dropped 4; count of bases not matched to a gene: 0. Germline V lookup: CDR1 GTSNPN, CDR2 SVGIG (reference sequence). The CDR3 has 12 residues. The CDR3: CAWSAGGYGYTF. As DNA, the CDR3 is TGTGCCTGGAGTGCAGGGGGCTATGGCTACACCTTC.

The genes are TRBV5-1 and TRBJ2-2, with 8 bases that match TRBD1. Per germline, CDR1 SGHRS and CDR2 YFSETQ. V was clipped by 0 bases and J by 4 bases; unmatched bases: 5. This CDR3 is built from 16 residues. This CDR3 reads CASSLEQGGGTGELFF. The CDR3 nucleotides are TGCGCCAGCAGCTTGGAACAGGGGGGCGGCACCGGGGAGCTGTTTTTT.

This chain uses TRBV10-3 with TRBJ2-3; TRBD1 matches at 7 bases. V lost 4 bases to trimming and J lost 1 base; unmatched junction nucleotides: 5. The CDR3 spans 15 residues. From germline, CDR1 is ENHRY and CDR2 SYGVKD. CDR3 bases: TGTGCCATCAGTGGCACAGGGGTCGGCACAGATACGCAGTATTTT. Translated: CAISGTGVGTDTQYF.

In its sample, this clone was seen once. The chain links TRBV9 to TRBJ2-5; D is unresolved. CDR1 is SGDLS, CDR2 YYNGEE, per germline. V gave up 0 bases and J gave up 5 bases, with 5 bases separating them. This CDR3 is built from 12 residues. The CDR3 bases are TGTGCCAGCAGCGTAGCTTCTGAGACCCAGTACTTC. Protein product: CASSVASETQYF. Looking up the rest from reference TRBV9 and TRBJ2-5 gives the full variable domain: DSGVTQTPKHLITATGQRVTLRCSPRSGDLSVYWYQQSLDQGLQFLIQYYNGEERAKGNILERFSAQQFPDLHSELNLSSLELGDSALYFCASSVASETQYFGPGTRLLVL.

The rearrangement joins TRBV12-3 or TRBV12-4 to TRBJ2-7; D remains unclear. Trimming removed 6 bases at V and 0 bases at J, with 6 bases between. The CDR3 runs to 12 residues. Here the CDR3 reads CASRSSSYEQYF. The CDR3 DNA is TGTGCCAGCAGGTCCAGCTCCTACGAGCAGTACTTC.

The chain joins TRBV6-2 or TRBV6-3 to TRBJ1-5, with 7 positions matching TRBD1. CDR1 MNHEY and CDR2 SVGEGT come from the germline V gene. The J segment lost 2 bases and the V segment lost 6 bases, leaving 13 bases of the junction unmatched. CDR3 length equals 17 residues. The CDR3 nucleotides read TGTGCCAGCAGCCTAAGACAGGGTTTAAGAGGCAATCAGCCCCAGCATTTT. This codes for CASSLRQGLRGNQPQHF.

The rearrangement links TRBV10-3 to TRBJ2-2; the match to TRBD2 covers 9 bases. CDR1 ENHRY and CDR2 SYGVKD come from the germline V gene. J gave up 8 bases and V 4 bases, and 14 bases lay outside the gene matches. The CDR3 runs to 17 residues. This CDR3 reads CAISAWREGVLEGELFF. CDR3 DNA sequence: TGTGCCATCAGTGCTTGGCGGGAGGGCGTCTTGGAAGGGGAGCTGTTTTTT.